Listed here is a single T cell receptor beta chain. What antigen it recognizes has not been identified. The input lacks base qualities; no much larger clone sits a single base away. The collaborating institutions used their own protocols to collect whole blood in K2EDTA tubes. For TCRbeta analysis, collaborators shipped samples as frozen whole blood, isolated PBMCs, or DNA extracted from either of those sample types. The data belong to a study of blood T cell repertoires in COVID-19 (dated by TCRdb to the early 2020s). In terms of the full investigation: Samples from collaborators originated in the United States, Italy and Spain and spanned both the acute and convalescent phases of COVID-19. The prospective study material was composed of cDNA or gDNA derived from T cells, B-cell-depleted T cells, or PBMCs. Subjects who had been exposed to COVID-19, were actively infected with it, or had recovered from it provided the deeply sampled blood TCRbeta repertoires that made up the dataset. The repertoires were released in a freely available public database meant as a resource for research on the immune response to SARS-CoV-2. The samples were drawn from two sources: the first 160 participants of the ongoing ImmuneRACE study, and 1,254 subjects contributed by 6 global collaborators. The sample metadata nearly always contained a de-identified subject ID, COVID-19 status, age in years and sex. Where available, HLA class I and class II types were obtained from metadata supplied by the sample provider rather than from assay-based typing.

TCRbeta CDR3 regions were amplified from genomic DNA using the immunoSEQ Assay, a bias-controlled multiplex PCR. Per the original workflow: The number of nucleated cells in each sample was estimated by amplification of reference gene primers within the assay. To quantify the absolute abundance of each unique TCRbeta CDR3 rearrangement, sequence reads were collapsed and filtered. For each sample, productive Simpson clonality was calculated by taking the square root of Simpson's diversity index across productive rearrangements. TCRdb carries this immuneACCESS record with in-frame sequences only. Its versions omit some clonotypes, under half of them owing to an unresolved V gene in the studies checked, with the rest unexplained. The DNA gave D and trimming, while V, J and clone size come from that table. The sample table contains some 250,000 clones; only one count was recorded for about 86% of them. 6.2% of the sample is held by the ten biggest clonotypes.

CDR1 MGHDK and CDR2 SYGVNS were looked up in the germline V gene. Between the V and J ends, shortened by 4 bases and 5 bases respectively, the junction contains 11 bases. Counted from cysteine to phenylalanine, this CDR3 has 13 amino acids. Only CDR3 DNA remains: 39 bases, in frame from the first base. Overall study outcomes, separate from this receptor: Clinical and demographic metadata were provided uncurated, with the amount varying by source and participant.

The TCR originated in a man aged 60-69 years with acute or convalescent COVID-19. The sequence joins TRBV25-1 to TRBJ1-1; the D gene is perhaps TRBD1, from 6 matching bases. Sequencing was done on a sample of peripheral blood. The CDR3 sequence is CASSANRETEAFF. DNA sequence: TGTGCCAGCAGTGCTAACAGGGAAACTGAAGCTTTCTTT.